What follows are 28 T cell receptor beta chains derived from one specimen sequenced in a study of T cell changes during pregnancy in multiple sclerosis. Profiled with immunoSEQ multiplex PCR; TCRdb holds only in-frame clones, not every one. The sample includes fewer than 90,000 clones, nearly 95% of them seen just once. Sequencing used peripheral blood, obtained after pregnancy. Every receptor here comes from a female donor in good health, enrolled as a control in a pregnancy study.

This clone was counted once. The CDR3 loop reads CASSPETGAEAFF. CDR3 DNA: TGTGCCAGCAGCCCAGAAACAGGGGCGGAAGCTTTCTTT. V is TRBV5-4 and J is TRBJ1-1; 7 positions match TRBD1. The CDR3 consists of 13 residues. CDR1 SGHNT and CDR2 YYREEE come from the germline V gene (reference sequence). Trimming cost V 4 bases and J 8 bases; bases outside gene matches: 8.

The J gene is TRBJ2-1, the V gene TRBV5-6; no definite D call. This CDR3 spans 15 amino acids. V was cut by 3 bases and J by 1 base, with 11 bases left in between. Germline CDR1 and CDR2: SGHDT and YYEEEE. In nucleotides, the CDR3 is TGTGCCAGCAGCTCTAGGCGGTCGTCCTACAATGAGCAGTTCTTC. Translation gives CASSSRRSSYNEQFF.

The V call is TRBV5-1, the J call TRBJ1-5, with TRBD1 matching over 8 bases. Germline V CDR1 and CDR2: SGHRS, YFSETQ. V lost 0 bases and J lost 4; bases outside the gene matches: 3. The CDR3 covers 15 residues. The CDR3 sequence is CASSLGQGFNQPQHF. The CDR3 bases are TGCGCCAGCAGCTTGGGACAGGGGTTTAATCAGCCCCAGCATTTT.

The rearrangement joins TRBV5-1 to TRBJ1-1; 7 nucleotides align to TRBD1. V shed 2 bases and J 1 base; nucleotides not matched to a gene: 11. Germline V gene data show CDR1 as SGHRS and CDR2 as YFSETQ. The CDR3 runs to 17 residues. The CDR3: CASSFGYSGTANTEAFF. The CDR3 nucleotides are TGCGCCAGCAGCTTTGGTTACTCCGGGACAGCGAACACTGAAGCTTTCTTT.

V and J are TRBV18 and TRBJ2-1, with 8 bases fitting TRBD1. This CDR3 has 17 amino acids. CDR1 KGHSH and CDR2 LQKENI come from the germline V gene. V gave up 5 bases and J gave up 6 bases; unmatched junction bases: 15. The CDR3 nucleotides read TGTGCCAGCTCATCCACAAGACCGGGACAGGCCAGCAATGAGCAGTTCTTC. Translating gives CASSSTRPGQASNEQFF.

The chain couples TRBV7-2 to TRBJ2-3, with 9 nucleotides matching TRBD2. Germline V gene lookup returns CDR1 SGHTA and CDR2 FQGNSA. V was pared by 4 bases and J by 5 bases, with 7 bases of the junction left unmatched. The CDR3 extends over 15 amino acids. The CDR3 loop reads CASSSVAGVLDTQYF. The CDR3 bases are TGTGCCAGCAGCTCAGTAGCGGGAGTATTAGATACGCAGTATTTT.

The chain recombines TRBV4-1 with TRBJ1-4; a possible D gene is TRBD1 (6 bases). Trimming left V 3 bases short and J 7 bases short, with 15 bases between. Germline lookup yields CDR1 MGHRA and CDR2 YSYEKL. CDR3 length equals 15 residues. CDR3 in DNA: TGCGCCAGCAGCCAGTCTCACAGGGCGACTGAAAAACTGTTTTTT. Its translation: CASSQSHRATEKLFF.

As concerns this clone: Its ends do not fully match the called genes, so a read error is possible. This CDR3 is CASSTRPASF. CDR3 DNA sequence: TGTGCCAGTAGTACCCGACCAGCTAGCTTC. The rearrangement links TRBV19 to TRBJ1-2; no clear D gene. The CDR3 has 10 amino acids. Germline CDR1 reads LNHDA; CDR2 reads SQIVND (reference sequence). The entire variable domain, with the rest obtained from reference TRBV19 and TRBJ1-2, is as follows: DGGITQSPKYLFRKEGQNVTLSCEQNLNHDAMYWYRQDPGQGLRLIYYSQIVNDFQKGDIAEGYSVSREKKESFPLTVTSAQKNPTAFYLCASSTRPASFGSGTRLTVV.

The rearrangement joins TRBV18 to TRBJ2-7; 10 bases align to TRBD1. Germline CDR1 is KGHSH and CDR2 is LQKENI. The CDR3 loop spans 14 amino acids. After removal of 6 bases from V and 7 bases from J, the junction contained 9 bases not matched to a gene. The CDR3 DNA reads TGTGCCAGCTCTCCGGGACAGGGGCCTCGGGAGCAGTACTTC. It codes for CASSPGQGPREQYF.

Only one count was recorded for this clone. The J gene is TRBJ2-1, the V gene TRBV19; a weak D match, TRBD2 (5 bases). The CDR3 loop spans 17 amino acids. CDR1 LNHDA and CDR2 SQIVND come from the germline V gene (reference sequence). Trimming removed 9 bases from V and 4 bases from J, with 25 bases in between. In DNA form, the CDR3 reads TGTGCCAGGCCTGGGAAGGTTCTCGGGGAGAATTACAATGAGCAGTTCTTC. Protein: CARPGKVLGENYNEQFF. The full variable domain, in which reference TRBV19 and TRBJ2-1 provide the parts outside the CDR3, is DGGITQSPKYLFRKEGQNVTLSCEQNLNHDAMYWYRQDPGQGLRLIYYSQIVNDFQKGDIAEGYSVSREKKESFPLTVTSAQKNPTAFYLCARPGKVLGENYNEQFFGPGTRLTVL.

This clone was counted a single time. The rearrangement joins TRBV5-5 to TRBJ1-1; D not certain. The germline CDR1 and CDR2 sequences are SGHKS and YYEKEE (reference sequence). CDR3 length: 14 amino acids. Trimming took 3 bases from V and 7 from J, leaving 16 bases between them. This CDR3 reads CASSSAGVAFEAFF. CDR3 coding DNA: TGTGCCAGCAGCTCTGCCGGGGTCGCATTTGAAGCTTTCTTT.

This clone was counted between two and nine times. J is TRBJ2-2 and V is TRBV2; TRBD1 matches 9 bases. The CDR3 is made up of 14 amino acids. Germline assignment: CDR1 SNHLY and CDR2 FYNNEI. V lost 8 bases, J lost 6 bases, and 7 bases stayed unmatched. CDR3 nucleotide sequence: TGTGCCAGCGGACCGGACAGGGGAGCCGGGGAGCTGTTTTTT. It translates to CASGPDRGAGELFF. The whole variable domain, filled in from reference TRBV2 and TRBJ2-2, reads EPEVTQTPSHQVTQMGQEVILRCVPISNHLYFYWYRQILGQKVEFLVSFYNNEISEKSEIFDDQFSVERPDGSNFTLKIRSTKLEDSAMYFCASGPDRGAGELFFGEGSRLTVL.

The gene calls are TRBV7-6 and TRBJ1-4; possibly TRBD1 for D (5 bases). Germline CDR1 and CDR2: SGHVS and FNYEAQ. V gave up 2 bases and J gave up 8 bases, with 9 bases separating them. The CDR3 runs to 13 residues. CDR3 in amino acids: CASSLNWGEKLFF. Here the CDR3 DNA reads TGTGCCAGCAGCTTAAACTGGGGCGAAAAACTGTTTTTT. The variable domain in full, completed from reference TRBV7-6 and TRBJ1-4, reads GAGVSQSPRYKVTKRGQDVALRCDPISGHVSLYWYRQALGQGPEFLTYFNYEAQQDKSGLPNDRFSAERPEGSISTLTIQRTEQRDSAMYRCASSLNWGEKLFFGSGTQLSVL.

The DNA for the CDR3 is TGTGCCAGCAGTCCTACCGTAACCTACGAGCAGTACTTC. This sequence encodes CASSPTVTYEQYF. The rearrangement links TRBV28 to TRBJ2-7; D uncertain. CDR3 length: 13 amino acids. Trimming cost V 5 bases and J 2 bases, with 10 bases left between them. From germline, CDR1 is MDHEN and CDR2 SYDVKM.

This clone was seen only a few times. The chain employs TRBV5-1 and TRBJ2-1; no reliable D call. CDR3 length equals 12 residues. V gave up 1 base and J gave up 6 bases, with 5 bases separating them. Germline-derived CDR1 and CDR2 are SGHRS and YFSETQ. The CDR3 DNA follows: TGCGCCAGCAGCTTGTTTAGCAATGAGCAGTTCTTC. It encodes CASSLFSNEQFF.

The chain is built from TRBV10-3 and TRBJ1-4; the D is unclear. The CDR3 contains 15 residues. The V gene's germline CDR1 is ENHRY and CDR2 SYGVKD. V gave up 2 bases and J gave up 3 bases, with 10 bases separating them. The CDR3, as DNA: TGTGCCATCAGTGAGATGACGGGTTCTAATGAAAAACTGTTTTTT. Its protein product is CAISEMTGSNEKLFF.

The rearrangement links TRBV5-4 to TRBJ2-3; 7 bases match TRBD2. Looked up from germline, CDR1 is SGHNT and CDR2 is YYREEE (reference sequence). The V and J ends lost 3 bases and 6 bases, in that order; junction bases with no gene match: 13. CDR3 size: 16 residues. The CDR3 region has the DNA TGTGCCAGCAGCTCCCCGACTAGCAGAGCGAGGGATACGCAGTATTTT. As protein: CASSSPTSRARDTQYF.

The rearrangement links TRBV27 to TRBJ1-2; 7 bases fit TRBD1. There are 17 residues in the CDR3. V lost 6 bases to trimming and J lost 0 bases; unmatched junction nucleotides: 13. Germline V gene data show CDR1 as MNHEY and CDR2 as SMNVEV (reference sequence). In DNA form, the CDR3 reads TGTGCCAGCAGCCGTAGGCGACACAGGGGCCCTAACTATGGCTACACCTTC. This encodes CASSRRRHRGPNYGYTF.

This clone was picked up a small number of times. The rearrangement uses TRBV19 and TRBJ2-7, with 16 bases fitting TRBD2. Per the germline V gene, CDR1 is LNHDA and CDR2 is SQIVND (reference sequence). The CDR3 sequence is 16 residues long. V shed 6 bases, J shed 2 bases, and the junction held 4 bases outside the gene matches. CDR3 sequence reads: CASSPGLAGGPYEQYF. For the CDR3, the DNA is TGTGCCAGTAGCCCGGGACTAGCGGGAGGGCCCTACGAGCAGTACTTC.

V gene TRBV13 combines with J gene TRBJ2-1, with TRBD2 matching over 7 bases. This CDR3 is 14 amino acids long. J lost 6 bases, V lost 3 bases, and 5 bases had no gene match. From germline, CDR1 is PRHDT and CDR2 FYEKMQ (reference sequence). The CDR3: CASSLAGEGNEQFF. DNA of the CDR3: TGTGCCAGCAGCTTGGCGGGAGAGGGCAATGAGCAGTTCTTC.

The chain employs TRBV19 and TRBJ1-1, with 9 bases identical to TRBD1. Germline CDR1 LNHDA, CDR2 SQIVND (reference sequence). After removal of 5 bases from V and 4 bases from J, the junction contained 5 bases not matched to a gene. The CDR3 is made up of 14 amino acids. CDR3 loop: CASSEQGAVTEAFF. DNA for the CDR3: TGTGCCAGTAGTGAACAGGGGGCGGTCACTGAAGCTTTCTTT.

The chain joins TRBV5-1 to TRBJ1-1; no reliable D call. V shed 2 bases and J shed 1 base, with 6 bases lying between them. Germline V CDR1 and CDR2: SGHRS, YFSETQ. This CDR3 comprises 13 residues. This CDR3 reads CASSFRENTEAFF. CDR3 nucleotides: TGCGCCAGCAGCTTTCGAGAGAACACTGAAGCTTTCTTT.

V gene TRBV4-2 combines with J gene TRBJ2-7, with TRBD2 matching 7 bases. V lost 1 base to trimming and J lost 2 bases; unmatched junction nucleotides: 5. Germline V gene lookup returns CDR1 LGHNA and CDR2 YNFKEQ. The CDR3 spans 15 residues. The CDR3 bases are TGTGCCAGCAGCCAAGCCGCGACTAGCACCTACGAGCAGTACTTC. Translating it yields CASSQAATSTYEQYF.

DNA for the CDR3: TGTGCCACCAGGACGGGGAGGGAGGGCCGTCGAGAGACCCAGTACTTC. Translating gives CATRTGREGRRETQYF. V gene TRBV15 combines with J gene TRBJ2-5, with 7 bases matching TRBD2. This CDR3 is built from 16 residues. Germline V gene sequence: CDR1 LNHNV, CDR2 YYDKDF (reference sequence). After removal of 6 bases from V and 4 bases from J, the junction contained 14 bases not matched to a gene.

The chain recombines TRBV11-3 with TRBJ2-1; 7 nucleotides match TRBD2. This CDR3 is built from 13 residues. Germline trimming cut 3 bases from V and 9 bases from J; bases unmatched to any gene: 5. The V gene's germline CDR1 is SGHNT and CDR2 YENEEA. The CDR3 reads CASSFGGSSEQFF. The CDR3 DNA reads as TGTGCCAGCAGCTTCGGCGGGAGTAGTGAGCAGTTCTTC. Complete variable domain (other parts from reference TRBV11-3 and TRBJ2-1): EAGVVQSPRYKIIEKKQPVAFWCNPISGHNTLYWYLQNLGQGPELLIRYENEEAVDDSQLPKDRFSAERLKGVDSTLKIQPAELGDSAVYLCASSFGGSSEQFFGPGTRLTVL.

J is TRBJ2-3 and V is TRBV9; 12 nucleotides match TRBD2. V dropped 3 bases and J dropped 5; count of bases not matched to a gene: 4. CDR1 and CDR2 (germline): SGDLS, YYNGEE. The CDR3 runs 15 residues. The CDR3 here is CASSARLAGEDTQYF. The CDR3 DNA reads TGTGCCAGCAGCGCCCGACTAGCGGGAGAAGATACGCAGTATTTT.

The chain links TRBV5-1 to TRBJ2-7, with TRBD1 identical over 8 bases. The junction had 9 bases not matched to a gene; V was cut back by 3 bases and J by 4 bases. CDR3 length: 15 residues. Germline values: CDR1 SGHRS, CDR2 YFSETQ. The chain's CDR3 is CASSSSGTGIYEQYF. CDR3 nucleotides: TGCGCCAGCAGCTCCTCCGGGACAGGTATATACGAGCAGTACTTC.

The chain is built from TRBV6-6 and TRBJ1-1, with a weak D call TRBD1 (6 bases). Germline V gene lookup returns CDR1 MNHNY and CDR2 SVGAGI (reference sequence). The V gene lost 4 bases and the J gene lost 0 bases, with 9 bases spanning the gap. CDR3 size: 14 residues. The CDR3 reads CASSWTAVNTEAFF. In DNA form, the CDR3 reads TGTGCCAGCAGTTGGACAGCAGTGAACACTGAAGCTTTCTTT.